A selection of T cell receptor beta chains follows, all from one sample in a study of blood T cell repertoires in COVID-19. Measured with immunoSEQ multiplex PCR; TCRdb has only the in-frame clones, and not every one. Among about 83,000 clones listed, 86% were seen once. Sequenced input: peripheral blood. The source is a man in his forties or fifties with active COVID-19. Both conserved end residues are trimmed from each CDR3. Fields, in order: CDR3 protein, V gene, J gene.

cdr3_aa: ASSRVVGAHNEQF
v_call: TRBV7-3
j_call: TRBJ2-1

cdr3_aa: ASSLTGNNSPLH
v_call: TRBV28
j_call: TRBJ1-6

cdr3_aa: ASSPQGHTEAF
v_call: TRBV18
j_call: TRBJ1-1

cdr3_aa: ASSFVGTGTIEAF
v_call: TRBV11-2
j_call: TRBJ1-1

cdr3_aa: ASSDRSLLDTQY
v_call: TRBV27
j_call: TRBJ2-3

cdr3_aa: ASSLVASPGHNEQF
v_call: TRBV11-2
j_call: TRBJ2-1

cdr3_aa: ASSALGQGMY
v_call: TRBV19
j_call: TRBJ2-7

cdr3_aa: ASSSGETQY
v_call: TRBV27
j_call: TRBJ2-5

cdr3_aa: ASSWTPGLVYNEQF
v_call: TRBV6-5
j_call: TRBJ2-1

cdr3_aa: SAPLTDNNSPLH
v_call: TRBV29-1
j_call: TRBJ1-6

cdr3_aa: ASSLEYSSNEKLF
v_call: TRBV7-2
j_call: TRBJ1-4

cdr3_aa: ASSLERVEKLF
v_call: TRBV27
j_call: TRBJ1-4

cdr3_aa: ASSVQGAGSTYNEQF
v_call: TRBV11-2
j_call: TRBJ2-1

cdr3_aa: ASFGQVNTEAF
v_call: TRBV28
j_call: TRBJ1-1

cdr3_aa: ASSIPGTANEKLF
v_call: TRBV18
j_call: TRBJ1-4

cdr3_aa: ASLGGNGITEAF
v_call: TRBV6-6
j_call: TRBJ1-1

cdr3_aa: ASSLALLTGELF
v_call: TRBV5-1
j_call: TRBJ2-2

cdr3_aa: ASSSGQSMNTEAF
v_call: TRBV7-9
j_call: TRBJ1-1

cdr3_aa: ASSANYNEQF
v_call: TRBV19
j_call: TRBJ2-1

cdr3_aa: ATGLTSGTSSTGELF
v_call: TRBV24-1
j_call: TRBJ2-2

cdr3_aa: ASSQDRGLAGGIANTQY
v_call: TRBV4-3
j_call: TRBJ2-3

cdr3_aa: ASSQGLRTGLQF
v_call: TRBV14
j_call: TRBJ2-1

cdr3_aa: ASSPGGTGELF
v_call: TRBV18
j_call: TRBJ2-2

cdr3_aa: ASSRDEVPSGRIEQF
v_call: TRBV16
j_call: TRBJ2-1

cdr3_aa: ASSSGVSGNTIY
v_call: TRBV6-5
j_call: TRBJ1-3

cdr3_aa: ASSSTTGRNTEAF
v_call: TRBV11-2
j_call: TRBJ1-1

cdr3_aa: ASSSNRGGPPRETQY
v_call: TRBV11-2
j_call: TRBJ2-5

cdr3_aa: ASRSSRDTYEQY
v_call: TRBV11-2
j_call: TRBJ2-7

cdr3_aa: ASSLSSGTTYNEQF
v_call: TRBV7-2
j_call: TRBJ2-1

cdr3_aa: ASSLLAWRERETSTDTQY
v_call: TRBV5-1
j_call: TRBJ2-3

cdr3_aa: ATSDPTETDQPQH
v_call: TRBV24-1
j_call: TRBJ1-5

cdr3_aa: ASSLFPGQGGYEQY
v_call: TRBV27
j_call: TRBJ2-7

cdr3_aa: ASSHLAGQGSEQY
v_call: TRBV28
j_call: TRBJ2-7

cdr3_aa: ASSNSLYEQY
v_call: TRBV5-1
j_call: TRBJ2-7

cdr3_aa: ASSSTGSHDQY
v_call: TRBV19
j_call: TRBJ2-7

cdr3_aa: ASSQLGFVGSPLH
v_call: TRBV11-2
j_call: TRBJ1-6

cdr3_aa: ASYQGQNGYT
v_call: TRBV28
j_call: TRBJ1-2

cdr3_aa: ASSQARALSTEAF
v_call: TRBV3-1/TRBV3-2
j_call: TRBJ1-1

cdr3_aa: AWRRTSGSPYLYNEQF
v_call: TRBV30
j_call: TRBJ2-1

cdr3_aa: ASSLGQGYKMNTEAF
v_call: TRBV5-1
j_call: TRBJ1-1

cdr3_aa: ASSWGQRGGRRNEQY
v_call: TRBV5-4
j_call: TRBJ2-7

cdr3_aa: ASRTDQGPQY
v_call: TRBV2
j_call: TRBJ2-5

cdr3_aa: ASSRMVVGSAEAF
v_call: TRBV5-1
j_call: TRBJ1-1

cdr3_aa: ASSEYSSADTQY
v_call: TRBV2
j_call: TRBJ2-3

cdr3_aa: ASSFLQGTGEQF
v_call: TRBV6-2/TRBV6-3
j_call: TRBJ2-1

cdr3_aa: ASSRSRHSNQPQH
v_call: TRBV6-5
j_call: TRBJ1-5

cdr3_aa: ASSQRDRDRGPLDEQF
v_call: TRBV4-3
j_call: TRBJ2-1

cdr3_aa: ASSLHRSTDTQY
v_call: TRBV7-3
j_call: TRBJ2-3

cdr3_aa: ASSFGAGYT
v_call: TRBV19
j_call: TRBJ1-2

cdr3_aa: ASSRDRGHTEAF
v_call: TRBV27
j_call: TRBJ1-1

cdr3_aa: ASWEGLAHNEQF
v_call: TRBV2
j_call: TRBJ2-1

cdr3_aa: ASSQVGQLSGANVLT
v_call: TRBV3-1/TRBV3-2
j_call: TRBJ2-6